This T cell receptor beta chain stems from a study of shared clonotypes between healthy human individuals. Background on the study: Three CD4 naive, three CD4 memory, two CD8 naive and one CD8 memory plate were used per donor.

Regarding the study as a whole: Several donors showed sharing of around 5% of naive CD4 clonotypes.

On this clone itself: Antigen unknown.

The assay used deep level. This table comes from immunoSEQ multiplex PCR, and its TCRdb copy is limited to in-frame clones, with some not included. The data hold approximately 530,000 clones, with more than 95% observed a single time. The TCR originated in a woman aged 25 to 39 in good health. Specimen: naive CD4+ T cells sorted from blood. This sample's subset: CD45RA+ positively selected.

The DNA for the CDR3 is TGTGCCAGCAGTCGGGACAGGGGTGTCTATGGCTACACCTTC. This encodes CASSRDRGVYGYTF. The chain couples TRBV6-5 to TRBJ1-2, with 10 positions matching TRBD1. V lost 5 bases to trimming and J lost 4 bases; unmatched junction nucleotides: 4. Germline lookup yields CDR1 MNHEY and CDR2 SVGAGI. The CDR3 contains 14 residues.